Listed below are T cell receptor beta chains from one sample, sequenced in a study of blood T cell repertoires in COVID-19. Some clones are missing from TCRdb's copy, which holds only in-frame ones; the method was immunoSEQ multiplex PCR. The data show under 200,000 clones, 85% seen once. Sequenced: peripheral blood. Source of these receptors: a man aged 55 to 70 with COVID-19, enrolled during active disease. Both conserved end residues are part of each CDR3. Clone size, where shown, is once, few, many, or a class for clones that have expanded.

>TRBV5-1|NA
CASSFQATGELFF
>TRBV5-1|NA
CASSSDRGRTDTQYF
>TRBV5-5|NA
CASSMGLANSDEQFF
>TRBV7-9|NA
CASSLSQGAYEQFF
>TRBV9|NA
CASSDDRLKNSPLHF
>TRBV27|NA
CASSGLAGFNEQFF
>TRBV12-3/TRBV12-4|NA
CASGVRGEAFF
>TRBV27|few
CASSLLGIEQFF
>TRBV28|once
CASSLYGRGTADTQYF
>TRBV5-1|few
CASSPDQETQYF
>TRBV4-1|NA
CASRPGLAITNTGELFF
>TRBV3-1/TRBV3-2|NA
CASSLGATATEAFF
>TRBV7-9|NA
CASSLPDGGDANYGYTF
>TRBV30|NA
CAWSTGTGVRQPQHF
>TRBV12-3/TRBV12-4|NA
CASSYTNSPLHF
>TRBV6-5|NA
CASSRTGRNTGELFF
>TRBV28|NA
CASRTTGPLTGELFF
>TRBV3-1/TRBV3-2|NA
CASSQGTGTGSYEQYF
>TRBV14|NA
CASSQSGDTIYF